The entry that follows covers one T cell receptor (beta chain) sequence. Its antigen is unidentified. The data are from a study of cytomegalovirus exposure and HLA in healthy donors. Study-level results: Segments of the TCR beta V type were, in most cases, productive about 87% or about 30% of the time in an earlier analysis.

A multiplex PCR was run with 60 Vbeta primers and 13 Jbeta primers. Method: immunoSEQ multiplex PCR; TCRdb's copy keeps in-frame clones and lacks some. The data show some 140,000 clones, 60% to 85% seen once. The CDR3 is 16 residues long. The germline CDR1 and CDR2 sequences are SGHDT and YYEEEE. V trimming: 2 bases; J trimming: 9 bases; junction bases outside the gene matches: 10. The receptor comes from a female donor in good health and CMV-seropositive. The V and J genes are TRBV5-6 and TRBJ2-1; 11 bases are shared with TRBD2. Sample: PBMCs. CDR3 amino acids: CASSFFTSGSGGEQFF. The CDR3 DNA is TGTGCCAGCAGCTTTTTTACTAGCGGGAGTGGGGGTGAGCAGTTCTTC.